This T cell receptor (beta chain) was identified in a study of CD8 T cells in Susac syndrome. Study-level results: Individuals included in the TCR sequencing and HLA analysis were acknowledged by the study to be relatively few in number.

RNA amounts of roughly 0.5 to 1 ug underwent reverse transcription with random hexamers. An immunoSEQ multiplex PCR generated amplified TCR beta CDR3 products spanning 54 Vbeta and 13 Jbeta. TCRdb passed the immunoSEQ multiplex PCR reads through MiXCR, listing each CDR3 protein once. The sample contains approximately 190,000 distinct CDR3 sequences, approximately 95% of which appear only once. CDR3 size: 15 residues. V lost 1 base and J 9 bases, leaving 15 bases between the germline ends. In germline, CDR1 is SGHTA, CDR2 FQGNSA. Sequencing targeted TCR beta in T cells from blood (CD8+ and CD4+). Through negative isolation, CD4+ and CD8+ T cells were obtained, while TEMRA cells were enriched using FACS. With regard to this clonotype: Its antigen is still unknown.

The chain employs TRBV7-2 and TRBJ1-4; D unresolved. This clonotype was obtained from a human donor in good health. The sample was CD4+ T cells from PBMCs. CDR3 sequence (DNA): TGTGCCAGCAGCTTAGGATCGAATGCTAAGAAAAAACTGTTTTTT. Translation: CASSLGSNAKKKLFF.